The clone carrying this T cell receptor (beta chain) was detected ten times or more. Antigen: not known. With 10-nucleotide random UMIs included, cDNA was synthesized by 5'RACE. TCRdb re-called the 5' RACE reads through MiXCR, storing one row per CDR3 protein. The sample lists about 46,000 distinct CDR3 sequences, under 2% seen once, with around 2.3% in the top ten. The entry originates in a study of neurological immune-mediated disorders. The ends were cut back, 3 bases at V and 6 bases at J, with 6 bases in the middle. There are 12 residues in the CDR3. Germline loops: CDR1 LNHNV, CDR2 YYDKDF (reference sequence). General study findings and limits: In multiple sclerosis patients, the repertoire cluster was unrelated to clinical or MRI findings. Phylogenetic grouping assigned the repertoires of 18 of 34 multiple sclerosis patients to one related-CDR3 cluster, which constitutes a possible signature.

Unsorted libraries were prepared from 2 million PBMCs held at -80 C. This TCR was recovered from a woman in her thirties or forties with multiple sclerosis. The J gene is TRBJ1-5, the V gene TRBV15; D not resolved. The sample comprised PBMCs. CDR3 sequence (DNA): TGTGCCACCAGCAGGTTCACTCAGCCCCAGCATTTT. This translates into CATSRFTQPQHF.